This T cell receptor (beta chain) appears in the sequencing data of a study of shared clonotypes between healthy human individuals. In the study overall: Per donor, three plates held CD4 naive cells, three held CD4 memory, two held CD8 naive and one held CD8 memory. Study-wide points: Clonotypes that were shared across a handful of donors made up around 5% of naive CD4 clonotypes. Memory subsets had estimated richness that was generally smaller than that of naive subsets.

Sequencing was performed with immunoSEQ multiplex PCR; in TCRdb, only in-frame clones are kept and a portion is missing. The sample yields about 79,000 clones, 60% to 70% seen once. There were no recent acute infections or vaccinations among the donors, who were healthy HIV-negative adults. The junction had 7 bases not matched to a gene; V was cut back by 9 bases and J by 7 bases. The CDR3 runs 12 residues. CDR1 is MNHEY, CDR2 SMNVEV, per germline (reference sequence). For this clone: No antigen is known for it.

Material for sequencing was memory CD8+ T cells sorted from blood. Documented subset: CD45RO+ cells pooled with CCR7-negative TemRA cells. The TCR sequence derives from a man aged 30 to 39 in good health. The V gene is TRBV27, the J gene TRBJ2-3; 7 nucleotides line up with TRBD2. Here the CDR3 reads CASASGANTQYF. Here the CDR3 DNA reads TGTGCCAGTGCCAGCGGGGCAAATACGCAGTATTTT.